Presented here are 8 T cell receptor beta chains from one specimen sequenced in a study of spatial heterogeneity in lung cancer. Time point given: sample taken at primary tumor resection. Study results and limitations: The study found that expanded intratumoral alpha and beta TCR counts tracked tumor mutation counts.

MiXCR, applied by TCRdb to the 5' RACE reads, yields one record per CDR3 protein. Of around 4,000 distinct CDR3 sequences in the sample, approximately 8% were seen once. These receptors have no identified antigens. This material consisted of lung tumor tissue, taken at surgery. The receptors were sampled from a male donor with early-stage non-small cell lung cancer.

This clonotype was recorded many times. The chain combines TRBV7-3 with TRBJ1-6; D unclear. Germline V gene sequence: CDR1 SGHTA, CDR2 FQGTGA. Trimming shortened V by 3 bases and J by 9 bases, and 9 bases separated the two germline ends. The length of the CDR3 is 13 residues. The CDR3 nucleotides are TGTGCCAGCAGCTTCAAGAATAGTTCACCCCTCCACTTT. Protein product: CASSFKNSSPLHF.

In its sample, this clonotype is medium-sized. This clone may be a read error of a much larger clone one base away. The rearrangement links TRBV7-6 to TRBJ2-7; D is perhaps TRBD1 (6 bases). CDR1 and CDR2 (germline): SGHVS, FNYEAQ. This CDR3 contains 16 residues. The V and J ends lost 1 base and 9 bases respectively, with 22 bases between them. The CDR3: CASSLGGPVTVNGQYF. DNA of the CDR3: TGTGCCAGCAGCTTAGGGGGGCCCGTGACAGTAAATGGGCAGTACTTC.

Within the sample, this clonotype is medium-sized. The genes are TRBV6-1 and TRBJ2-3; TRBD2 matches at 10 bases. Germline V gene sequence: CDR1 MNHNS, CDR2 SASEGT. The junction had 0 bases not matched to a gene; V was cut back by 6 bases and J by 6 bases. This CDR3 has 12 residues. CDR3 nucleotides: TGTGCCAGCAGGGGACTAGCGGATACGCAGTATTTT. Translating gives CASRGLADTQYF.

This clonotype is judged medium-sized. The chain couples TRBV9 to TRBJ2-1; 10 nucleotides line up with TRBD2. J was trimmed by 10 bases and V by 4 bases; bases with no gene match: 14. The length of the CDR3 is 16 residues. Germline V lookup: CDR1 SGDLS, CDR2 YYNGEE. This CDR3 reads CASSSVVLAGAEEQFF. In DNA, the CDR3 is TGTGCCAGCAGCTCTGTAGTCCTAGCGGGAGCAGAGGAGCAGTTCTTC. Supplemented by reference TRBV9 and TRBJ2-1, the full variable domain reads DSGVTQTPKHLITATGQRVTLRCSPRSGDLSVYWYQQSLDQGLQFLIQYYNGEERAKGNILERFSAQQFPDLHSELNLSSLELGDSALYFCASSSVVLAGAEEQFFGPGTRLTVL.

This clonotype is medium-sized within its sample. V gene TRBV5-1 combines with J gene TRBJ2-1; possible D gene TRBD2, 5 bases. CDR3 length: 14 amino acids. V gave up 0 bases and J gave up 8 bases, with 12 bases separating them. Germline V gene data show CDR1 as SGHRS and CDR2 as YFSETQ. CDR3 nucleotide sequence: TGCGCCAGCAGCTTGGCAGGACTCCTCCATGAGCAGTTCTTC. Residues: CASSLAGLLHEQFF.

This clonotype is categorized as medium-sized. The DNA for the CDR3 is TGTGCCTGGAGTGTAACGGACCCGCAGTACTTC. It translates to CAWSVTDPQYF. The chain is built from TRBV30 and TRBJ2-7; D unresolved. This CDR3 is built from 11 residues. V shed 0 bases and J shed 9 bases, with 9 bases lying between them. Germline assignment: CDR1 GTSNPN and CDR2 SVGIG (reference sequence).

This clonotype has ten or more counts. This rearrangement joins TRBV18 to TRBJ2-7; D may match TRBD1 or TRBD2 (5 bases each). Germline values: CDR1 KGHSH, CDR2 LQKENI. Trimming stripped 5 bases from V and 0 bases from J, with 17 bases between. The CDR3 consists of 16 residues. The CDR3 protein is CASSMRDAVSSYEQYF. The DNA of the CDR3 is TGTGCCAGCTCAATGAGGGACGCGGTGAGCTCCTACGAGCAGTACTTC. Together with reference TRBV18 and TRBJ2-7, the CDR3 gives the full variable domain: NAGVMQNPRHLVRRRGQEARLRCSPMKGHSHVYWYRQLPEEGLKFMVYLQKENIIDESGMPKERFSAEFPKEGPSILRIQQVVRGDSAAYFCASSMRDAVSSYEQYFGPGTRLTVT.

Ten or more counts support this clonotype. The genes are TRBV18 and TRBJ2-1; D tentatively reads TRBD1 or TRBD2 (5 bases each). The V gene's germline CDR1 is KGHSH and CDR2 LQKENI. V gave up 1 base and J gave up 3 bases, with 13 bases separating them. The CDR3 sequence is 16 residues long. Here the CDR3 DNA reads TGTGCCAGCTCACCACGTGGGGGTGGGTACTACAATGAGCAGTTCTTC. Translated, it gives CASSPRGGGYYNEQFF.